These 8 T cell receptor beta chains originate from one sample sequenced in a study of metastatic and nonmetastatic thyroid tumors. All patients were treatment-naive before thyroid surgery. TCRdb re-called clones via MiXCR from the PCR reads. The sample shows fewer than 20,000 clones, over 3.5% of them seen only once. The specimen sequenced was tumor tissue. The receptors here all came from a female donor with papillary thyroid cancer or a benign thyroid nodule (not recorded which). Some clones in this sample may be carry-over from other donors' samples.

In its sample, this clone was seen a few times. The chain uses TRBV6-2 or TRBV6-3 and TRBJ2-7, with D possibly being TRBD2 (5 bases). The CDR3 contains 15 residues. V lost 2 bases to trimming and J lost 0 bases, with 11 bases between them. Germline lookup yields CDR1 MNHEY and CDR2 SVGEGT. In DNA form, the CDR3 reads TGTGCCAGCAGTTACGGGCGGAGGAGCTCCTACGAGCAGTACTTC. This sequence encodes CASSYGRRSSYEQYF.

V is TRBV6-1 and J is TRBJ1-1, with D maybe TRBD1 (6 bases). Trimming cost V 11 bases and J 6 bases, with 16 bases left between them. CDR1 is MNHNS and CDR2 is SASEGT in the germline V gene. The CDR3 loop spans 12 amino acids. CDR3 nucleotide sequence: TGTGCCTCCTTGGGGACACGCTCTGAAGCTTTCTTT. Its translation: CASLGTRSEAFF.

This clone was seen a handful of times. This chain links TRBV6-4 with TRBJ2-3; D might be TRBD1 or TRBD2, each matching 5 bases. V was cut by 2 bases and J by 0 bases, with 9 bases left in between. The germline CDR1 and CDR2 sequences are MRHNA and SNTAGT. The CDR3 is 15 amino acids. The CDR3: CASSDQGRSTDTQYF. The CDR3 bases are TGTGCCAGCAGTGACCAGGGACGGAGCACAGATACGCAGTATTTT.

This clone occurred a few times. The chain uses TRBV28 and TRBJ2-2, with a tentative D call TRBD1 (5 bases). V gave up 4 bases and J gave up 4 bases, with 13 bases separating them. This CDR3 has 15 residues. From germline, CDR1 is MDHEN and CDR2 SYDVKM. The CDR3 nucleotides read TGTGCCAGCAGTTCACCAGGGTCGACCACCGGGGAGCTGTTTTTT. Translated, it gives CASSSPGSTTGELFF. The entire variable domain, with the rest obtained from reference TRBV28 and TRBJ2-2, is as follows: DVKVTQSSRYLVKRTGEKVFLECVQDMDHENMFWYRQDPGLGLRLIYFSYDVKMKEKGDIPEGYSVSREKKERFSLILESASTNQTSMYLCASSSPGSTTGELFFGEGSRLTVL.

The gene calls are TRBV11-3 and TRBJ2-3, with 9 bases fitting TRBD2. Germline assignment: CDR1 SGHNT and CDR2 YENEEA. The CDR3 is made up of 21 amino acids. With V trimmed by 0 bases and J by 5 bases, 21 bases remained unmatched. The CDR3 here is CASSLDSGGIVAGAKGDTQYF. The CDR3 DNA follows: TGTGCCAGCAGCTTAGATAGCGGCGGGATTGTAGCGGGAGCGAAAGGAGATACGCAGTATTTT.

This clone has more than one count but fewer than ten. The V gene is TRBV6-1, the J gene TRBJ1-3, with TRBD1 as a possible D gene (6 bases). Trimming left V 4 bases short and J 3 bases short, with 10 bases between. Germline loops: CDR1 MNHNS, CDR2 SASEGT. The CDR3 consists of 14 residues. DNA of the CDR3: TGTGCCAGCAGTGCGGGGGCGGGTGGAAACACCATATATTTT. Its protein product is CASSAGAGGNTIYF.

This clone was seen a few times. Its ends do not fully match the called genes, so a read error is possible. The chain's CDR3 is CSAFPRQVPIRYNAHKNIQYF. CDR3 DNA: TGTAGTGCTTTCCCGAGACAGGTCCCCATTCGGTACAATGCACACAAAAACATTCAGTACTTC. This chain connects TRBV20-1 to TRBJ2-4, with D possibly matching TRBD1 (6 bases). Germline CDR1 DFQATT, CDR2 SNEGSKA (reference sequence). The CDR3 spans 21 residues.

The chain is built from TRBV11-2 and TRBJ2-7, with D tentatively TRBD2 (5 bases). Germline V gene data show CDR1 as SGHAT and CDR2 as FQNNGV. The CDR3 loop spans 13 amino acids. The germline V and J ends were trimmed by 1 base and 5 bases, with 9 bases remaining between them. Here the CDR3 reads CASSLVSVHEQYF. The CDR3 nucleotides read TGTGCCAGCAGCTTAGTTAGCGTCCACGAGCAGTACTTC.